This TCR beta chain was found in a study of beta chain features in type 1 diabetes (dated by TCRdb to between 2017 and 2018). Describing the broader study: Patients and healthy donors did not differ in mean age, gender distribution, total cell number or subset yield. A total of 100 million to 140 million sorted cells were examined across all samples, and the number of cells per subset was strongly correlated with RNA yield. Regulatory and stem cell-like memory subsets were isolated from only 8 patients and roughly 8 healthy donors, whereas naive and central memory subsets came from all 30 or so donors. The study compared the TCRB repertoires of sorted circulating CD4+ T cell subsets in recently diagnosed type 1 diabetes patients with those in matched healthy donors. What the study reported, not specific to this receptor: The naive, central memory and regulatory TCRB repertoires appeared to resemble one another more closely among patients than among healthy donors. Because cDNA was sequenced instead of genomic DNA, highly expressing activated cells could be over-represented, though the groups showed no difference in activation or CD3 levels. At VDJ recombination sites, patients with type 1 diabetes made fewer insertions and deleted more nucleotides, a pattern implying thymic rearrangement abnormalities. Because small numbers of individuals were included in the HLA sub-analyses, any influence of HLA type on TCRB rearrangement was left unresolved. Type 1 diabetes patients showed a moderate but significant shortening of TCRB CDR3 length in all four CD4+ subsets. PCR may preferentially amplify shorter templates, but because patient and control samples were amplified and corrected together, any resulting skew would affect both groups equally.

With respect to this clone: The antigen this receptor binds is unknown. No qualities accompany the bases; no much larger clone lies one base away. In the same sample, other DNA sequences code for this CDR3.

Each donor gave one peripheral blood draw, averaging around 120 mL, which was collected into heparinised tubes. A BD FACSAria II was used to sort naive, central memory, regulatory and stem cell-like memory CD4+ T cells with a panel that included CD45RO, CCR7, CD25, CD127, CD95 and CD27. A purity above 98% was achieved for all sorted populations. PBMCs were isolated right away by Lymphoprep density gradient centrifugation and were stained directly, without culture. To minimize batch effects, samples were stained and sorted in pairs, one healthy donor with one patient per experiment. The germline V and J ends show losses of 3 bases and 4 bases respectively, and no gene match explains 3 bases of the junction. Including cysteine and phenylalanine, the CDR3 has 14 amino acids. CDR3 DNA only is kept here, 42 bases in frame from base 1. CDR1 and CDR2, looked up from the germline V gene, are SGHTA and FQGNSA.

The entire amount of isolated RNA was reverse transcribed using the High Capacity cDNA Reverse Transcription Kit, so the sequenced TCRB transcripts were expressed ones. Deep immunoSEQ sequencing was applied to naive, central memory and regulatory T cell samples, giving an average of approximately 3.8 million total reads per sample. After sorted cells were lysed in RLT buffer, RNA was extracted with DNase-treated RNeasy Micro or Mini kits, with the choice depending on cell number. To prevent cross-contamination, every cell subset was processed on its own, while patient and healthy donor samples were processed together. Using the immunoSEQ multiplex PCR, TCRB sequences were amplified from cDNA into 87-bp fragments spanning the CDR3 region. The amplicons were sequenced using the Illumina HiSeq platform. The original methods were these. Synthetic template baselines were used to correct PCR bias computationally, reads within Hamming distance 2 were collapsed together, and singletons that could not be merged were discarded. By aligning reads against IMGT, V, D and J genes, CDR3 length, and insertions or deletions at six rearrangement sites were assigned. Within each subset, clonotype counts were normalized to sorted cell number, and only after that were true diversity and Gini coefficients computed with the tcR R package. Repertoire sharing was quantified using the overlap coefficient calculated on TCRB nucleotide sequences. As a proxy for the pre-selection repertoire, out-of-frame TCRB sequences from naive cells were analyzed. Imported from immuneACCESS, the table was reduced by TCRdb to in-frame sequences with V and J called. These copies leave out some clones; in studies compared against another copy, an unresolved V gene accounts for under half, and the cause of the remainder is not known. The DNA gave D and trimming, while V, J and clone size come from that table. Present in this sample are hundreds of thousands of clones, about 14% of which were seen just once. Approximately 0.042% of the sample goes to the ten largest clones.

This receptor was obtained from a man aged 18-30 years with type 1 diabetes. The V and J genes are TRBV7-2 and TRBJ2-4, and TRBD1 aligns with 7 junction nucleotides. The sequencing sample was made of naive CD4+ T cells from blood. The cell subset or site label, as the study defines it: true naive CD4+ T cells. The nucleotide sequence is TGTGCCAGCAGCTTGGGACAGACTAAAAACATTCAGTACTTC. Its protein is CASSLGQTKNIQYF.